Only a few counts were recorded for the clone carrying this T cell receptor (beta chain). The V and J ends lost 3 bases and 0 bases respectively, with 14 bases between them. Germline V CDR1 and CDR2: ENHRY, SYGVKD. This CDR3 is 16 amino acids long. This sample stems from a study of T cell repertoires in cytomegalovirus infection. TCRdb reprocessed the reads with MiXCR, giving one entry per CDR3 protein. The sample holds about 740,000 distinct CDR3 sequences, 35% to 40% seen once. The sequenced sample consisted of PBMCs. The receptor comes from a human donor in good health (CMV status not recorded). Some clones in this sample may be carry-over from other donors' samples. The genes are TRBV10-3 and TRBJ1-1; the D is unclear. CDR3: CAISETKGLMNTEAFF. CDR3 bases: TGTGCCATCAGTGAAACGAAAGGTCTCATGAACACTGAAGCTTTCTTT.